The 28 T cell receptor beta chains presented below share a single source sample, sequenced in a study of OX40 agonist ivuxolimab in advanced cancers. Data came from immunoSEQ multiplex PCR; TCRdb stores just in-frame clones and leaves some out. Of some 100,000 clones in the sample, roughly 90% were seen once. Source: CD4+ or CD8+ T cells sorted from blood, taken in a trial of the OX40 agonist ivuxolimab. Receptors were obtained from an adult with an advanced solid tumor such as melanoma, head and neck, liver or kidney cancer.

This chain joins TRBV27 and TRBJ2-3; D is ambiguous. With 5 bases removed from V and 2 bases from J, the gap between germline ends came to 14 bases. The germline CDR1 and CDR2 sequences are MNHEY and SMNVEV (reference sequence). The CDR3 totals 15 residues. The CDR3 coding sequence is TGTGCCAGCAGTCCTTGGACCAAGGACACAGATACGCAGTATTTT. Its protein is CASSPWTKDTDTQYF.

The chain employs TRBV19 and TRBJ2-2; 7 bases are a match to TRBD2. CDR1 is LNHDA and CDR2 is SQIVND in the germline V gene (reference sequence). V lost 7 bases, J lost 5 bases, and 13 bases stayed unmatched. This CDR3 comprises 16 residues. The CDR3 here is CASIPTRGRTTGELFF. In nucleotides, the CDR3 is TGTGCCAGTATCCCGACTCGCGGGAGAACAACCGGGGAGCTGTTTTTT.

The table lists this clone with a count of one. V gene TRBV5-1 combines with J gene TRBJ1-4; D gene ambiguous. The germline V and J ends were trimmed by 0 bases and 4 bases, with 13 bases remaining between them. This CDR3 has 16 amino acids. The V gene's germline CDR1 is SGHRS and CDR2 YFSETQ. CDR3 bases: TGCGCCAGCAGCTTGGAGGCAGGCAGCATTAATGAAAAACTGTTTTTT. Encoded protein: CASSLEAGSINEKLFF.

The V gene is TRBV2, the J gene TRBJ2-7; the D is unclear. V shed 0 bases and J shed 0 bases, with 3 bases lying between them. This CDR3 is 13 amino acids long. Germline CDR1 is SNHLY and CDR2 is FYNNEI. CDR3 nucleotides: TGTGCCAGCAGTGAAGCTATCTCCTACGAGCAGTACTTC. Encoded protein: CASSEAISYEQYF.

The DNA for the CDR3 is TGTGCCACCAGGTCGGACTCCTACAATGAGCAGTTCTTC. It specifies CATRSDSYNEQFF. This sequence joins TRBV15 and TRBJ2-1; no clear D gene. Germline V lookup: CDR1 LNHNV, CDR2 YYDKDF (reference sequence). CDR3 size: 13 residues. V was pared by 6 bases and J by 0 bases, with 6 bases between.

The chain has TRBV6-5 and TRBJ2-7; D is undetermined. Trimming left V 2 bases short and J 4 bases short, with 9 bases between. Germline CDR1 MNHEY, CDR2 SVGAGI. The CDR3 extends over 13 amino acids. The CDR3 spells CASSYGFGYEQYF. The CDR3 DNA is TGTGCCAGCAGTTACGGATTTGGATACGAGCAGTACTTC.

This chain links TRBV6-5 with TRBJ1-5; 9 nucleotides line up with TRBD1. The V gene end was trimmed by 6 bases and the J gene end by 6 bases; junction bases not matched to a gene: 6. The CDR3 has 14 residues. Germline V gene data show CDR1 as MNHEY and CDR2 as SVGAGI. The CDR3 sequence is CASRGTGRVQPQHF. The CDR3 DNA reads TGTGCCAGCAGGGGGACAGGGAGGGTTCAGCCCCAGCATTTT.

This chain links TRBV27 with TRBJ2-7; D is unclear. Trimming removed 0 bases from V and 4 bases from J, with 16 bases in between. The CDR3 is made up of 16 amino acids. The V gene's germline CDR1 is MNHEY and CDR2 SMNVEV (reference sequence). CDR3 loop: CASSLSEWASQYEQYF. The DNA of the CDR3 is TGTGCCAGCAGTTTATCTGAGTGGGCTAGTCAATACGAGCAGTACTTC.

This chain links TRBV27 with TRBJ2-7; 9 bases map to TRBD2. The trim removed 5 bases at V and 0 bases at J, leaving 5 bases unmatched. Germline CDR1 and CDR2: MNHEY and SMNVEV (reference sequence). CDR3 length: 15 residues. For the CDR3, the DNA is TGTGCCAGCAGTGAGACTAGCGGAAGCTCCTACGAGCAGTACTTC. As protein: CASSETSGSSYEQYF.

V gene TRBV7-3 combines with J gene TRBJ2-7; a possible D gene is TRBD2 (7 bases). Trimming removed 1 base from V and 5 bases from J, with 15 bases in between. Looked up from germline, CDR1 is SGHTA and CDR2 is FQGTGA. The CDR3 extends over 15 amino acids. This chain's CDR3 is CASSLMAGARDEQYF. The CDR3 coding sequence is TGTGCCAGCAGCTTAATGGCGGGGGCTCGGGACGAGCAGTACTTC.

The CDR3 DNA reads as TGCGCCAGCAGACCAGGGGTGAGCTATGGCTACACCTTC. It is translated as CASRPGVSYGYTF. The chain couples TRBV4-1 to TRBJ1-2; the D gene is possibly TRBD1 (6 bases). Trimming shortened V by 6 bases and J by 4 bases, and 12 bases separated the two germline ends. The CDR3 has 13 residues. From germline, CDR1 is MGHRA and CDR2 YSYEKL.

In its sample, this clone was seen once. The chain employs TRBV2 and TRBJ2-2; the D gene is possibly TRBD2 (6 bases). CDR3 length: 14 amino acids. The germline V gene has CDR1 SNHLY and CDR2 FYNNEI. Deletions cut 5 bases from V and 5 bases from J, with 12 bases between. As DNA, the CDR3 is TGTGCCAGCAGTCGGAGGGCCGGGACCGGGGAGCTGTTTTTT. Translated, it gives CASSRRAGTGELFF. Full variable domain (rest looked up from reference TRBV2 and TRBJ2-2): EPEVTQTPSHQVTQMGQEVILRCVPISNHLYFYWYRQILGQKVEFLVSFYNNEISEKSEIFDDQFSVERPDGSNFTLKIRSTKLEDSAMYFCASSRRAGTGELFFGEGSRLTVL.

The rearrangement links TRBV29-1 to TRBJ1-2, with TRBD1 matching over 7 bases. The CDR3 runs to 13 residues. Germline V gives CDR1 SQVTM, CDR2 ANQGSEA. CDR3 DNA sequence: TGCAGTGCCCTGACAGGGACTAACTATGGCTACACCTTC. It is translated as CSALTGTNYGYTF. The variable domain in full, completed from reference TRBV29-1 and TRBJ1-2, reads SAVISQKPSRDICQRGTSLTIQCQVDSQVTMMFWYRQQPGQSLTLIATANQGSEATYESGFVIDKFPISRPNLTFSTLTVSNMSPEDSSIYLCSALTGTNYGYTFGSGTRLTVV.

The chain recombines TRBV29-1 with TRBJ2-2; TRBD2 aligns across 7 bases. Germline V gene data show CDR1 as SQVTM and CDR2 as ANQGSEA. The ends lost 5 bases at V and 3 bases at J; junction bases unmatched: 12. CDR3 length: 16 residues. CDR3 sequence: CSVTPHGGGYTGELFF. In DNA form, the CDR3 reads TGCAGCGTTACCCCCCACGGCGGGGGATACACCGGGGAGCTGTTTTTT.

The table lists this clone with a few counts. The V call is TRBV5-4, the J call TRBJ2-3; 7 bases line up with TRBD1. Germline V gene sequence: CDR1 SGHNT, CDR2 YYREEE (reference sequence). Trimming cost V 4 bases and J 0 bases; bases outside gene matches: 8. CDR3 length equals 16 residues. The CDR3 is CASSRRPGQSTDTQYF. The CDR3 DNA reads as TGTGCCAGCAGCCGGAGACCGGGACAGAGCACAGATACGCAGTATTTT.

The CDR3 DNA reads as TGTGCCAGCAGTCCCCACGGGGGACAGCCCACAGATACGCAGTATTTT. Translation gives CASSPHGGQPTDTQYF. This chain joins TRBV27 and TRBJ2-3; D is perhaps TRBD1 (7 bases). The CDR3 consists of 16 residues. The ends were cut back, 5 bases at V and 2 bases at J, with 17 bases in the middle. CDR1 and CDR2 from the germline V gene are MNHEY and SMNVEV (reference sequence).

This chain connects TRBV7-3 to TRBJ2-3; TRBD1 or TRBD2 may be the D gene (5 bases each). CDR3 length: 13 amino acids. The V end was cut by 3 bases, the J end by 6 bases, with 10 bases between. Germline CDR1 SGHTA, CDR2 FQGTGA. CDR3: CASSFQGTDTQYF. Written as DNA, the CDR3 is TGTGCCAGCAGCTTCCAAGGGACGGATACGCAGTATTTT.

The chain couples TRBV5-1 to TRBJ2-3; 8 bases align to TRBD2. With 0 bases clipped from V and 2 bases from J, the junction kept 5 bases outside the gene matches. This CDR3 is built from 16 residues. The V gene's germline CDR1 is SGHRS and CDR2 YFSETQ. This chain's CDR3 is CASSLVAGRFTDTQYF. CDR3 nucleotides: TGCGCCAGCAGCTTGGTAGCGGGGCGTTTCACAGATACGCAGTATTTT.

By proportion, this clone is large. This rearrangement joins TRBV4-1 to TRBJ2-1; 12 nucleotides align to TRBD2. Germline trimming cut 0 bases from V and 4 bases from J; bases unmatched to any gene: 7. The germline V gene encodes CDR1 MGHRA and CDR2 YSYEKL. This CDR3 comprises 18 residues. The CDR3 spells CASSQDLGGTSGYNEQFF. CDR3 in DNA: TGCGCCAGCAGCCAAGATCTTGGGGGGACTAGCGGGTACAATGAGCAGTTCTTC.

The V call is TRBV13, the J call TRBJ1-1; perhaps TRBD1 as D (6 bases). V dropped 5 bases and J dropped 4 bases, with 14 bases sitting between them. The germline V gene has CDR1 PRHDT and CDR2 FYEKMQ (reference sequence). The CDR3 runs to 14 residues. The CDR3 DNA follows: TGTGCCAGCAGCGGCAGGGGTCGGAGCACTGAAGCTTTCTTT. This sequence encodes CASSGRGRSTEAFF. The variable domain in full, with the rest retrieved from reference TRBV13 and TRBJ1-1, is AAGVIQSPRHLIKEKRETATLKCYPIPRHDTVYWYQQGPGQDPQFLISFYEKMQSDKGSIPDRFSAQQFSDYHSELNMSSLELGDSALYFCASSGRGRSTEAFFGQGTRLTVV.

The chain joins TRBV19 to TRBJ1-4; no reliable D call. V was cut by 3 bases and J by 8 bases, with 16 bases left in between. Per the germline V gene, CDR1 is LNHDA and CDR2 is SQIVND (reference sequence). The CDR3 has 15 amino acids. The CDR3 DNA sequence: TGTGCCAGTAGTATTTGGCCCGGTGGGAGCGAAAAACTGTTTTTT. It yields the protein CASSIWPGGSEKLFF.

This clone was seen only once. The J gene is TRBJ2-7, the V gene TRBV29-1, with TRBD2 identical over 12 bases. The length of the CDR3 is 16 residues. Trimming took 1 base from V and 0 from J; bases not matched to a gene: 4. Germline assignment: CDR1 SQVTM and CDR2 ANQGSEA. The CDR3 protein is CSVEGRTSGASYEQYF. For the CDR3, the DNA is TGCAGCGTTGAAGGCCGGACTAGCGGGGCCTCCTACGAGCAGTACTTC.

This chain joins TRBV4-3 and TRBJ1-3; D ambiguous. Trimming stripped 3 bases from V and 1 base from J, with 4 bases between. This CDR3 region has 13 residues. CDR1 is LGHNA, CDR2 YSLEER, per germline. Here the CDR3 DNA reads TGCGCCAGCAGCCAGGGGTCTGGAAACACCATATATTTT. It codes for CASSQGSGNTIYF.

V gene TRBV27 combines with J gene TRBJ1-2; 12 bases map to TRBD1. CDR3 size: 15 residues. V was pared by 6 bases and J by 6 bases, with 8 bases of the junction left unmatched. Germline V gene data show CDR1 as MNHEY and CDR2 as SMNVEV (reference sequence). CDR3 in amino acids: CASSAGTGGYHGYTF. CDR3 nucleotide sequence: TGTGCCAGCAGCGCCGGGACAGGGGGCTACCATGGCTACACCTTC.

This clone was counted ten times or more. The CDR3 DNA follows: TGTGCCAGCAGCTTATCACAGGGGAAAGAGACCCAGTACTTC. Its protein product is CASSLSQGKETQYF. The chain recombines TRBV13 with TRBJ2-5, with 7 bases aligning to TRBD1. Germline V gene lookup returns CDR1 PRHDT and CDR2 FYEKMQ (reference sequence). The trim removed 2 bases at V and 3 bases at J, leaving 3 bases unmatched. The CDR3 contains 14 residues.

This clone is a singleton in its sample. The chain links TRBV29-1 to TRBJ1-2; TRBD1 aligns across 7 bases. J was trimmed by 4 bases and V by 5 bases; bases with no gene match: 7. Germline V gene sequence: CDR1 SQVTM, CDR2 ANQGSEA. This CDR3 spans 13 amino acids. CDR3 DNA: TGCAGCGTTTCGACAGGGCAGGGCTATGGCTACACCTTC. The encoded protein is CSVSTGQGYGYTF.

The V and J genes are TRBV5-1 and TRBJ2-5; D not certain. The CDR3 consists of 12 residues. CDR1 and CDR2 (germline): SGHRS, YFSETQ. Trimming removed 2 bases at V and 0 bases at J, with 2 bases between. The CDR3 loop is CASSFYQETQYF. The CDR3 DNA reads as TGCGCCAGCAGCTTTTACCAAGAGACCCAGTACTTC. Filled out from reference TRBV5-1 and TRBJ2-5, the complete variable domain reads KAGVTQTPRYLIKTRGQQVTLSCSPISGHRSVSWYQQTPGQGLQFLFEYFSETQRNKGNFPGRFSGRQFSNSRSEMNVSTLELGDSALYLCASSFYQETQYFGPGTRLLVL.

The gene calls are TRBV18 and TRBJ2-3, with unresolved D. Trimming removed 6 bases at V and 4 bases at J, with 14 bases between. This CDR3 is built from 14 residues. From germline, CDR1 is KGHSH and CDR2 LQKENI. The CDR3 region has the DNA TGTGCCAGCTCCCCTGGGATAGAGGCAGATACGCAGTATTTT. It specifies CASSPGIEADTQYF.